Reported below is one T cell receptor (beta chain). What it binds is unknown. Looked up from germline, CDR1 is SGDLS and CDR2 is YYNGEE. CDR3 length: 14 residues. V shed 3 bases and J shed 6 bases, with 14 bases lying between them. Libraries were prepared by immunoSEQ multiplex PCR; TCRdb keeps only in-frame clonotypes and omits some of them. Counted here are approximately 100,000 clones, 93% occurring once; the ten biggest clones make up approximately 5%. This entry comes from a study of T cell responses to AZD1222 COVID-19 vaccine. About the research overall: Both about-4-week and about-12-week second-dose recipients were combined. Whole-study findings and limits: Spike was spanned by vaccine-associated CD4 TCRs, which were dominant at 160-218 and 743-854.

The chain combines TRBV9 with TRBJ2-3; perhaps TRBD2 as D (6 bases). The TCR originated in an adult in good health. Source: peripheral blood, taken on day 0 of AZD1222 vaccination. The CDR3 nucleotides read TGTGCCAGCAGCGATAAAGCGGGTGGGGATACGCAGTATTTT. Its protein product is CASSDKAGGDTQYF.